What follows describes a single T cell receptor beta chain. As yet, its antigen is unknown. This sample was included in a study of cytomegalovirus exposure and HLA in healthy donors. Whole-study findings and limits: Reportedly, cytomegalovirus status was diagnosed with high sensitivity and specificity. Sequencing artifact likely explains a cluster of highly shared sequence variants.

CDR1 ENHRY and CDR2 SYGVKD come from the germline V gene. V lost 2 bases, J lost 7 bases, and 7 bases stayed unmatched. CDR3 length: 15 residues. The PCR ran on 60 Vbeta and 13 Jbeta primers. Clones were sequenced by immunoSEQ multiplex PCR, and TCRdb holds only the in-frame ones, with some missing. The sample yields about 180,000 clones, 65% to 85% seen once. The sequence derives from a man in his sixties in good health and CMV-seronegative. The source material was PBMCs. The rearrangement links TRBV10-3 to TRBJ2-1, with 8 bases fitting TRBD1. CDR3 sequence reads: CAISETGQERNEQFF. CDR3 bases: TGTGCCATCAGTGAGACGGGACAGGAAAGAAATGAGCAGTTCTTC.